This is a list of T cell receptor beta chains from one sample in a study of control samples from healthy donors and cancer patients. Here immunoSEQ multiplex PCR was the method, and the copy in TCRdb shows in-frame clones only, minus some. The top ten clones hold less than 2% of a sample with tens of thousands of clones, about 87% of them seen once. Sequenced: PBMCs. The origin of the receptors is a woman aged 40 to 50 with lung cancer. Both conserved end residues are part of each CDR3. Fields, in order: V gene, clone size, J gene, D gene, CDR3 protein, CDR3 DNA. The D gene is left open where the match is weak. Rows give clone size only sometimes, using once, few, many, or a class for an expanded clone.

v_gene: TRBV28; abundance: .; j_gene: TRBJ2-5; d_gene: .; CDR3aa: CASSAALPEETQYF; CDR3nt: TGTGCCAGCAGTGCTGCCCTCCCTGAGGAGACCCAGTACTTC
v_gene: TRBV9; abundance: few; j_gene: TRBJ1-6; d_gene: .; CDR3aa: CASSPRNERSPLHF; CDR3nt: TGTGCCAGCAGCCCCCGGAATGAGAGATCACCCCTCCACTTT
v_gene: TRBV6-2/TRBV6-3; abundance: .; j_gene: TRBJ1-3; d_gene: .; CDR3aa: CASSRPENTIYF; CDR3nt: TGTGCCAGCAGTCGACCCGAAAACACCATATATTTT
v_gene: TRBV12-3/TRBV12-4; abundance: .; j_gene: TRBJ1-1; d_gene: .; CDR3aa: CASRSASPEAFF; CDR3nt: TGTGCCAGCAGGTCAGCATCCCCTGAAGCTTTCTTT
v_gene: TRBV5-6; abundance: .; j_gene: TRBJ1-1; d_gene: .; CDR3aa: CASSSTENTEAFF; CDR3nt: TGTGCCAGCAGCTCGACAGAGAACACTGAAGCTTTCTTT
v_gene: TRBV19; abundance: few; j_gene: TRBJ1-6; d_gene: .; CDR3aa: CASSIGQSSSYNSPLHF; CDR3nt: TGTGCCAGTAGTATAGGACAGTCAAGCTCCTATAATTCACCCCTCCACTTT
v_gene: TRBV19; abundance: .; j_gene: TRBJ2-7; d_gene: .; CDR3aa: CASSNDRSSYEQYF; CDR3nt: TGTGCCAGTAGTAATGACAGAAGCTCCTACGAGCAGTACTTC
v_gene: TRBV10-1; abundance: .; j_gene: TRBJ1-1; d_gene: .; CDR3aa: CASSANRYTEAFF; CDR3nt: TGCGCCAGCAGCGCCAACAGGTACACTGAAGCTTTCTTT
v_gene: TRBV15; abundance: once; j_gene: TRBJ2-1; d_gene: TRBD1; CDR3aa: CATRARGQGGEQFF; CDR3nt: TGTGCCACCAGGGCTAGGGGACAGGGGGGTGAGCAGTTCTTC
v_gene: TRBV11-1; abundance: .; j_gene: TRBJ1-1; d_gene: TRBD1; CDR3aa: CASSLARGQEWSTEAFF; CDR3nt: TGTGCCAGCAGCTTAGCGCGGGGACAGGAATGGTCCACTGAAGCTTTCTTT
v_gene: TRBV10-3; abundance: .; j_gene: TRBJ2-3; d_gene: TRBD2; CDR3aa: CAIRAASGNTDTQYF; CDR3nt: TGTGCCATCCGAGCGGCTAGCGGAAACACAGATACGCAGTATTTT
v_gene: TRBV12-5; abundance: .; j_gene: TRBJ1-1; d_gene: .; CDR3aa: CASGLDTRAGPFF; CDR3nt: TGTGCTAGTGGTTTGGACACTCGGGCAGGACCTTTCTTT
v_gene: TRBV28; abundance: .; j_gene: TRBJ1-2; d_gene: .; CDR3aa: CASRTPGRDYGYTF; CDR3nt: TGTGCCAGCAGGACTCCAGGGCGCGACTATGGCTACACCTTC
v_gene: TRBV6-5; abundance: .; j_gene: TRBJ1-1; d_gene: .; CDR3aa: CALQLGGGPTEAFF; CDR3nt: TGTGCCCTTCAATTGGGGGGCGGACCCACTGAAGCTTTCTTT
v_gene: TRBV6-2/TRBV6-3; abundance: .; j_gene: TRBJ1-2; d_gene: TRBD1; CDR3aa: CASSYSTGGAGGYTF; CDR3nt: TGTGCCAGCAGTTACTCGACAGGGGGTGCTGGTGGCTACACCTTC
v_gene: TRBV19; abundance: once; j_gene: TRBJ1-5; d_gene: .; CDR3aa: CASRGRGGNQPQHF; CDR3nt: TGTGCCAGTAGGGGCAGGGGTGGCAATCAGCCCCAGCATTTT
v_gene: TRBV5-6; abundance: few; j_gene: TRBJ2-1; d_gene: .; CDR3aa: CASSLVQVGEQFF; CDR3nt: TGTGCCAGCAGCCTGGTCCAGGTTGGTGAGCAGTTCTTC
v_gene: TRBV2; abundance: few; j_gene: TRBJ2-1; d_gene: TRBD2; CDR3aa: CASERTSGNEQFF; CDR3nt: TGTGCCAGCGAGAGGACTAGCGGCAATGAGCAGTTCTTC
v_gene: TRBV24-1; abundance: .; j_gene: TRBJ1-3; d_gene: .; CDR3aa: CASWTGPGGGGGTGGRASGNTIYF; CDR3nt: TGTGCCTCCTGGACGGGGCCGGGGGGCGGGGGCGGCACCGGGGGACGGGCCTCTGGAAACACCATATATTTT
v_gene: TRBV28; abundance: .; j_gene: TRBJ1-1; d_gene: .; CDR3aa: CASIVPGIEAFF; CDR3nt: TGTGCCAGCATAGTACCCGGGATTGAAGCTTTCTTT
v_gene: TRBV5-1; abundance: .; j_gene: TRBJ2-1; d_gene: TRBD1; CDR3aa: CASSFTGGYEQFF; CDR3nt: TGCGCCAGCAGCTTTACAGGGGGTTATGAGCAGTTCTTC